The TCR beta chain described here comes from a study of Graves' ophthalmopathy and Graves' hyperthyroidism. RNA transcripts yielded amplified TCR beta CDR3 regions. Second-round multiplex PCR came after first-round RT-PCR with HTBI primers. MiXCR, applied by TCRdb to the multiplex PCR reads, yields one record per CDR3 protein. The data hold about half a million distinct CDR3 sequences, with 13% to 15% observed a single time. This clonotype appeared many times. Its antigen is as yet unknown. V gave up 5 bases and J gave up 2 bases; unmatched junction bases: 3. This CDR3 is built from 13 residues. Germline CDR1 DFQATT, CDR2 SNEGSKA (reference sequence). Study results and caveats: Thyroid clonotypes that were expanded above 0.001 frequency mostly also appeared in blood.

This sequence was found in a woman in her thirties with Graves' ophthalmopathy. The sequenced material came from blood. The genes are TRBV20-1 and TRBJ2-7, with 10 bases that match TRBD1. For the CDR3, the DNA is TGCAGTGCTCCCGGGACAGGGGCCTACGAGCAGTACTTC. Its translation is CSAPGTGAYEQYF.